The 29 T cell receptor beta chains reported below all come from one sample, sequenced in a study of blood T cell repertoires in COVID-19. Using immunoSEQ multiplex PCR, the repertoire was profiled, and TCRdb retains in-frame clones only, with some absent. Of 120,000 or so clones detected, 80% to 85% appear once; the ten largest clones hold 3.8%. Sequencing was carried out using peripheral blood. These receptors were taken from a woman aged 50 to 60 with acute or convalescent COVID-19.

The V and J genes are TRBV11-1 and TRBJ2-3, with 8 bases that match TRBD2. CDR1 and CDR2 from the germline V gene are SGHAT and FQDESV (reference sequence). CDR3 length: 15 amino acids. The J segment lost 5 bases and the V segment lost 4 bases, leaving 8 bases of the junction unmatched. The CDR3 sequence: CASSSRLAMEDTQYF. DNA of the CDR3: TGTGCCAGCAGCTCGAGACTAGCGATGGAAGATACGCAGTATTTT.

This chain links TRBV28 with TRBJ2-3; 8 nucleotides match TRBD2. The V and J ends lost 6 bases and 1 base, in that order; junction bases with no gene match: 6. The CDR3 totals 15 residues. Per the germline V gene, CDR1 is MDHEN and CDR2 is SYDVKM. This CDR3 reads CASRSSGRGTDTQYF. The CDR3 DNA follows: TGTGCCAGCAGATCTAGCGGGCGTGGCACAGATACGCAGTATTTT.

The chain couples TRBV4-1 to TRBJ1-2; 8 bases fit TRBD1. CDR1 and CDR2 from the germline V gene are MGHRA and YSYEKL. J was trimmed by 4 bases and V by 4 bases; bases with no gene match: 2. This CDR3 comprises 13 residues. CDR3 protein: CASSLGQGYGYTF. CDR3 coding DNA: TGCGCCAGCAGCCTTGGACAGGGCTATGGCTACACCTTC.

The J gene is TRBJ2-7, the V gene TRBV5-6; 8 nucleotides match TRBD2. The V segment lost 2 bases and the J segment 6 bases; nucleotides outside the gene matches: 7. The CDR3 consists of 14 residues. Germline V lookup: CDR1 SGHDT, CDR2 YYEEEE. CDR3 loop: CASSFSGVQGEQYF. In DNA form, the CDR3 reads TGTGCCAGCAGCTTTAGCGGGGTTCAAGGCGAGCAGTACTTC.

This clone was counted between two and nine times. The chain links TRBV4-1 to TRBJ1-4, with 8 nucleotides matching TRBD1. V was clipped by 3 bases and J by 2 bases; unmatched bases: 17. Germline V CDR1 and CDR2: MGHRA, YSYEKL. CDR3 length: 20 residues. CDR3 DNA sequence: TGCGCCAGCAGCCACACCCCGGGACAGGCGACCCCGCGCACTAATGAAAAACTGTTTTTT. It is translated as CASSHTPGQATPRTNEKLFF.

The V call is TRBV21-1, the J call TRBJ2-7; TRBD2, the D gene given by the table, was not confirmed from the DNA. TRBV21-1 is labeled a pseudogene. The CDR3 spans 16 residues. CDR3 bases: TGTGCCAGCAGCGCGATCAGCCGGGACTTGGCATACGAGCAGTACTTC. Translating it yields CASSAISRDLAYEQYF.

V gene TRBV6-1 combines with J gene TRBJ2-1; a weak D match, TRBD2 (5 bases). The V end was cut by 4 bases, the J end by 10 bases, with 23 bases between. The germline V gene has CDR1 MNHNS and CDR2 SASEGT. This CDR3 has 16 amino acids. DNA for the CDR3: TGTGCCAGCAGTGGACTACTTACACCGTCAAGTTTGGAGCAGTTCTTC. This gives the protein CASSGLLTPSSLEQFF.

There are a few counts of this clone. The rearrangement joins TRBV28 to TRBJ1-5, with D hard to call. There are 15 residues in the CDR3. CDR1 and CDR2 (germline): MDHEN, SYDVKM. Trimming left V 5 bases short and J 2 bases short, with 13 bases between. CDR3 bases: TGTGCCAGCAGTGAGACGGTCGCGGGCAATCAGCCCCAGCATTTT. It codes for CASSETVAGNQPQHF. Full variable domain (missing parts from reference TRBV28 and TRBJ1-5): DVKVTQSSRYLVKRTGEKVFLECVQDMDHENMFWYRQDPGLGLRLIYFSYDVKMKEKGDIPEGYSVSREKKERFSLILESASTNQTSMYLCASSETVAGNQPQHFGDGTRLSIL.

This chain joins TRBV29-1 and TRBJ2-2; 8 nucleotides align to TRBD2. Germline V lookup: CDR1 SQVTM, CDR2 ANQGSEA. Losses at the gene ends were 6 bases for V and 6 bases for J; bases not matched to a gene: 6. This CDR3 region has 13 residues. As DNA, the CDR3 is TGCAGCGTAAGACTAGCGAGCGCCGGGGAGCTGTTTTTT. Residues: CSVRLASAGELFF.

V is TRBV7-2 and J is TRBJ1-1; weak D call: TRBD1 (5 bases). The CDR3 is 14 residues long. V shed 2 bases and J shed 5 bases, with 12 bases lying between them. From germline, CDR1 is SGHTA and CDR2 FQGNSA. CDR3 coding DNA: TGTGCCAGCAGCTTATCAGGGAGGATTACTGAAGCTTTCTTT. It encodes CASSLSGRITEAFF.

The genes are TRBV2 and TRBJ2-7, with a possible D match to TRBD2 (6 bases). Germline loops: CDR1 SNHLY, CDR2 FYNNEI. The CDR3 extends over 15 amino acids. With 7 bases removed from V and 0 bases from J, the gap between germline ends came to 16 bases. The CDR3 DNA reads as TGTGCCAGCACTACCCAAAGGGGAGGCTCCTACGAGCAGTACTTC. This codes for CASTTQRGGSYEQYF.

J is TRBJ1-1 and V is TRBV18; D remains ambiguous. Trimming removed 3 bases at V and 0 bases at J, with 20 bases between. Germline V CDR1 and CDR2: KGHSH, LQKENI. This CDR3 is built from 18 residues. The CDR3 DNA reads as TGTGCCAGCTCACCCTCTAGCGCGTCGTCTAGAATGAACACTGAAGCTTTCTTT. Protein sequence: CASSPSSASSRMNTEAFF.

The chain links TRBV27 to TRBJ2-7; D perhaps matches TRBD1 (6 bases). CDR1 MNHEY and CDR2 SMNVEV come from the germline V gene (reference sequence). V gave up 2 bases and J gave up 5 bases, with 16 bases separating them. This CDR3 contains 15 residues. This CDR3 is CASSLRQVLGDEQYF. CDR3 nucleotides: TGTGCCAGCAGTTTACGACAGGTTTTAGGAGACGAGCAGTACTTC.

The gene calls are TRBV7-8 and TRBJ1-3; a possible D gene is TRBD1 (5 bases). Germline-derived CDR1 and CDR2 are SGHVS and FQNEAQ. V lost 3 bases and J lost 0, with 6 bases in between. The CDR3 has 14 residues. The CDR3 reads CASSFQGSGNTIYF. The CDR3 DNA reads TGTGCCAGCAGCTTTCAGGGCTCTGGAAACACCATATATTTT.

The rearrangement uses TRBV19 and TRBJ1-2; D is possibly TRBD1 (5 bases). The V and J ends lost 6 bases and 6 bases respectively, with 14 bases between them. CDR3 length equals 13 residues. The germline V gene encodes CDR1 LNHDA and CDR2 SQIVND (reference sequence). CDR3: CASRQAARDGYTF. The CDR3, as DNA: TGTGCCAGTAGACAGGCAGCGCGCGATGGCTACACCTTC. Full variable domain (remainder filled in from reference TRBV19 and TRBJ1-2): DGGITQSPKYLFRKEGQNVTLSCEQNLNHDAMYWYRQDPGQGLRLIYYSQIVNDFQKGDIAEGYSVSREKKESFPLTVTSAQKNPTAFYLCASRQAARDGYTFGSGTRLTVV.

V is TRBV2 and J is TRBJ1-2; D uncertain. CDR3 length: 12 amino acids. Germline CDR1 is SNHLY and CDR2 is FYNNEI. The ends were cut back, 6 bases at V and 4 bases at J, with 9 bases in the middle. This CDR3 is CASSQASYGYTF. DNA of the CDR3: TGTGCCAGCAGCCAGGCTTCCTATGGCTACACCTTC.

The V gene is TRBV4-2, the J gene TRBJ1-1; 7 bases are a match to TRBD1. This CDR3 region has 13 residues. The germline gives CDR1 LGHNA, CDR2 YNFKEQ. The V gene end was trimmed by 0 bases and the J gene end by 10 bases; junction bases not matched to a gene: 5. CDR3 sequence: CASSQEQGNRAFF. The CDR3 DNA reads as TGTGCCAGCAGCCAAGAACAGGGGAACAGAGCTTTCTTT.

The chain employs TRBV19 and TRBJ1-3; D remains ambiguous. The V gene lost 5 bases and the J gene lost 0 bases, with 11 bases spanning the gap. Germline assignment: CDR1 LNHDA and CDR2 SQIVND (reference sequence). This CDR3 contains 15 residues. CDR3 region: CASSEQPNSGNTIYF. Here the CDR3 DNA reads TGTGCCAGTAGTGAACAGCCCAACTCTGGAAACACCATATATTTT.

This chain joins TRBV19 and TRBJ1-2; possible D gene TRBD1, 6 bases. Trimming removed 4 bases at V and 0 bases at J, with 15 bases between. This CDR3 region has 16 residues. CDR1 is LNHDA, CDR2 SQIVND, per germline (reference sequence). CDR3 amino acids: CASSRSGVGTNYGYTF. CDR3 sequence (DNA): TGTGCCAGTAGTAGGTCAGGGGTAGGGACTAACTATGGCTACACCTTC.

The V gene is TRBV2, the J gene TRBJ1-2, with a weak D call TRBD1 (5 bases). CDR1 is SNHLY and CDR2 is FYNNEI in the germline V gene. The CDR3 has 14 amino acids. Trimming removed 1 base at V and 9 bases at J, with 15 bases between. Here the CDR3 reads CASSEGQFRKSYTF. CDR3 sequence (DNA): TGTGCCAGCAGTGAAGGACAGTTTCGGAAAAGCTACACCTTC.

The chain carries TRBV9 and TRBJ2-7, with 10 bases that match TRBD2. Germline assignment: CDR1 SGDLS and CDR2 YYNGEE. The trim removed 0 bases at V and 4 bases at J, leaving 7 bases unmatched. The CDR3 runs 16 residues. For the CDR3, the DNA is TGTGCCAGCAGCGTAGGGGCTAGCGGGAGTCAGTACGAGCAGTACTTC. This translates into CASSVGASGSQYEQYF.

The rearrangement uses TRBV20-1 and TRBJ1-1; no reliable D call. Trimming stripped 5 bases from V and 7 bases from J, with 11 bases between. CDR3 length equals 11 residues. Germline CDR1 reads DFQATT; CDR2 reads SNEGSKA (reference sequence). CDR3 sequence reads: CSAALSNEAFF. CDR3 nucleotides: TGCAGTGCTGCACTAAGTAATGAAGCTTTCTTT.

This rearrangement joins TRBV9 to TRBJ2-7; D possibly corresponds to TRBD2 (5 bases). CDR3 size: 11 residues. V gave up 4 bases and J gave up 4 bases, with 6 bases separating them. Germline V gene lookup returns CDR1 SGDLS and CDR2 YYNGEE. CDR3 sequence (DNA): TGTGCCAGCAGCCGAGGGTACGAGCAGTACTTC. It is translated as CASSRGYEQYF.

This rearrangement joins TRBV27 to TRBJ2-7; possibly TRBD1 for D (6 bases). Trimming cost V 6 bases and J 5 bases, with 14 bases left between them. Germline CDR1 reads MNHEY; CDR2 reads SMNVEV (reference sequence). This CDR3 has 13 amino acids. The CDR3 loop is CASRIQGTHEQYF. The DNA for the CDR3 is TGTGCCAGCAGGATACAGGGTACCCACGAGCAGTACTTC.

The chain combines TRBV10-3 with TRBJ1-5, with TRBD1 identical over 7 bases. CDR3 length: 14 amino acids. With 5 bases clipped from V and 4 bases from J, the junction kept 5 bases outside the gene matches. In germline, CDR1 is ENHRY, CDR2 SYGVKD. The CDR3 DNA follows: TGTGCCATCAGTTCCAGGGGGGAAAATCAGCCCCAGCATTTT. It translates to CAISSRGENQPQHF.

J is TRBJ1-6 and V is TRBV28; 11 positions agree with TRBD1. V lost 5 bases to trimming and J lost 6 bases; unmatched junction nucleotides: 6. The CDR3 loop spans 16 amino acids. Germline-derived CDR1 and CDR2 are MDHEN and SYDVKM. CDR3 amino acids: CASSPTGTGGNSPLHF. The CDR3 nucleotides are TGTGCCAGCAGTCCCACCGGGACAGGGGGTAATTCACCCCTCCACTTT.

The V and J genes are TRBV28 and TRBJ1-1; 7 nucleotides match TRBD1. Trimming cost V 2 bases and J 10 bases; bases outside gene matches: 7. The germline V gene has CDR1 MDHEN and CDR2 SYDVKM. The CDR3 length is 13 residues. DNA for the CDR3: TGTGCCAGCAGTTTAAGGAGGACAGGAGGAGCTTTCTTT. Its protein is CASSLRRTGGAFF.

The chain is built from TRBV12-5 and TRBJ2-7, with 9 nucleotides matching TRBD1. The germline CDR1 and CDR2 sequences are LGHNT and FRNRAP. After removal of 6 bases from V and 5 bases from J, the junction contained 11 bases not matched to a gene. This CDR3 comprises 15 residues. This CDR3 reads CASGWGQGKIDEQYF. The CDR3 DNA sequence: TGTGCTAGTGGCTGGGGACAGGGTAAAATAGACGAGCAGTACTTC.

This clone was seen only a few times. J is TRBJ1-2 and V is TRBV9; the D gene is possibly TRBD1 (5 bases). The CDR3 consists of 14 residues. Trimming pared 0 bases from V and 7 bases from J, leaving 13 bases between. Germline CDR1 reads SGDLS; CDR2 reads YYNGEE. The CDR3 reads CASSVDKGRRGYTF. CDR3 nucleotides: TGTGCCAGCAGCGTAGACAAGGGGCGCCGTGGCTACACCTTC.